A selection of T cell receptor beta chains follows, all from one sample in a study of blood T cell repertoires in COVID-19. The assay was immunoSEQ multiplex PCR, and TCRdb's table has in-frame clones only and misses some. The sample records fewer than 700,000 clones, roughly nine tenths being singletons. Sequencing input: peripheral blood. The receptors here all came from a woman aged 45-65 years with COVID-19, enrolled during active disease. CDR3s include the opening cysteine and the closing phenylalanine or tryptophan. D genes are given only for firm matches. Clone size is shown for a subset of rows, as once, few, many or a class of expanded clone.

length: 13; J: TRBJ1-4; D: TRBD1; V: TRBV6-5; size: -; DNA: TGTGCCAGCAGCGGCTGGACAGGCGAAAAACTGTTTTTT; CDR3: CASSGWTGEKLFF
length: 16; J: TRBJ1-1; D: TRBD1; V: TRBV5-4; size: -; DNA: TGTGCCAGCAGCTTGAGGGCAGGGGGGCTTGTTACTGAAGCTTTCTTT; CDR3: CASSLRAGGLVTEAFF
length: 16; J: TRBJ2-5; D: TRBD2; V: TRBV5-1; size: -; DNA: TGCGCCAGCAGCTCAACACCAGCGGGGATGAGAGAGACCCAGTACTTC; CDR3: CASSSTPAGMRETQYF
length: 16; J: TRBJ1-5; D: -; V: TRBV30; size: -; DNA: TGTGCCTGGAGTGTACGGGCAGGGAGGGGGAATCAGCCCCAGCATTTT; CDR3: CAWSVRAGRGNQPQHF
length: 13; J: TRBJ1-1; D: -; V: TRBV6-5; size: -; DNA: TGTGCCAGCTTACAGTTCATGAACACTGAAGCTTTCTTT; CDR3: CASLQFMNTEAFF
length: 13; J: TRBJ2-7; D: TRBD1; V: TRBV15; size: once; DNA: TGTGCCACCGGTGACAGGGGAGTTTACGAGCAGTACTTC; CDR3: CATGDRGVYEQYF
length: 15; J: TRBJ1-3; D: -; V: TRBV4-2; size: -; DNA: TGTGCCAGCAGCCAAGACAGGGCAGCTGGAAACACCATATATTTT; CDR3: CASSQDRAAGNTIYF
length: 15; J: TRBJ1-4; D: -; V: TRBV4-1; size: -; DNA: TGCGCCAGCAGCCAGAACCGGGGGACTAATGAAAAACTGTTTTTT; CDR3: CASSQNRGTNEKLFF
length: 15; J: TRBJ1-2; D: TRBD1; V: TRBV5-1; size: -; DNA: TGCGCCAGCAGCTTACTGGGACAGGCTAACTATGGCTACACCTTC; CDR3: CASSLLGQANYGYTF
length: 14; J: TRBJ1-3; D: -; V: TRBV30; size: -; DNA: TGTGCCTGGAGTCTCCTCGGGGCTGGAAACACCATATATTTT; CDR3: CAWSLLGAGNTIYF
length: 14; J: TRBJ1-3; D: -; V: TRBV6-5; size: -; DNA: TGTGCCAGCACCGAAGGGGTCTCTGGAAACACCATATATTTT; CDR3: CASTEGVSGNTIYF
length: 14; J: TRBJ2-1; D: -; V: TRBV19; size: -; DNA: TGTGCCAGTAGTATCTGGGGGCGGTACAATGAGCAGTTCTTC; CDR3: CASSIWGRYNEQFF
length: 12; J: TRBJ1-1; D: -; V: TRBV20-1; size: -; DNA: TGCAGTGCTACTGACGGTTTCACTGAAGCTTTCTTT; CDR3: CSATDGFTEAFF
length: 16; J: TRBJ2-3; D: -; V: TRBV6-1; size: -; DNA: TGTGCCAGCAGTGAATCGCTCGGGAGTGGTACAGATACGCAGTATTTT; CDR3: CASSESLGSGTDTQYF
length: 15; J: TRBJ2-2; D: -; V: TRBV11-3; size: -; DNA: TGTGCCAGCAGCTTAGGGGGGCTCGGCACCGGGGAGCTGTTTTTT; CDR3: CASSLGGLGTGELFF
length: 14; J: TRBJ2-5; D: TRBD2; V: TRBV9; size: -; DNA: TGTGCCAGCAGCCTGGGACTAGCGGGGGGGACCCAGTACTTC; CDR3: CASSLGLAGGTQYF
length: 13; J: TRBJ2-2; D: -; V: TRBV9; size: -; DNA: TGTGCCAGCAGCGTAGCTGAGACCGGGGAGCTGTTTTTT; CDR3: CASSVAETGELFF
length: 13; J: TRBJ1-6; D: TRBD1; V: TRBV30; size: -; DNA: TGTGCCTGGGGAGGGACAGGGGTCTCACCCCTCCACTTT; CDR3: CAWGGTGVSPLHF
length: 15; J: TRBJ2-3; D: TRBD1; V: TRBV19; size: -; DNA: TGTGCCAGTAGTATGACAGGGGGTGAAGTAGATACGCAGTATTTT; CDR3: CASSMTGGEVDTQYF
length: 17; J: TRBJ1-2; D: TRBD1; V: TRBV29-1; size: -; DNA: TGCAGCGTTGAACGCGAGGAGACAGGGGAAGTTGGCTATGGCTACACCTTC; CDR3: CSVEREETGEVGYGYTF
length: 15; J: TRBJ2-7; D: -; V: TRBV4-2; size: -; DNA: TGTGCCAGCAGCCAGGACCCAGGACAAGGGGACGAGCAGTACTTC; CDR3: CASSQDPGQGDEQYF
length: 13; J: TRBJ1-2; D: TRBD1; V: TRBV19; size: -; DNA: TGTGCTACCCAATCTAGGACAGGGGCTGGCTACACCTTC; CDR3: CATQSRTGAGYTF
length: 15; J: TRBJ2-2; D: TRBD1; V: TRBV10-3; size: -; DNA: TGTGCCATCAAGCAGGGGACAGGGAACACCGGGGAGCTGTTTTTT; CDR3: CAIKQGTGNTGELFF
length: 16; J: TRBJ1-5; D: -; V: TRBV28; size: -; DNA: TGTGCCACCTTAATGTTGAGGAAATGGGGCAATCAGCCCCAGCATTTT; CDR3: CATLMLRKWGNQPQHF
length: 15; J: TRBJ1-2; D: -; V: TRBV7-9; size: -; DNA: TGTGCCAGCAGCTTAAATTTGAGGGAAGGCTATGGCTACACCTTC; CDR3: CASSLNLREGYGYTF
length: 15; J: TRBJ1-1; D: -; V: TRBV5-1; size: -; DNA: TGCGCCAGCAGCGTTGGGGGGACCCAAGTAAAGGAAGCTTTCTTT; CDR3: CASSVGGTQVKEAFF
length: 17; J: TRBJ2-3; D: TRBD1; V: TRBV5-4; size: -; DNA: TGTGCCAGCAGCTTGGCCAGTTTGACAGGGGGCGCAGATACGCAGTATTTT; CDR3: CASSLASLTGGADTQYF
length: 18; J: TRBJ2-2; D: TRBD2; V: TRBV18; size: -; DNA: TGTGCCAGCTCACCGATTAGCGGGGGGCGTCCGAACACCGGGGAGCTGTTTTTT; CDR3: CASSPISGGRPNTGELFF
length: 12; J: TRBJ1-3; D: -; V: TRBV3-1/TRBV3-2; size: -; DNA: TGTGCCAGCAGCCCGGAAGGGGATACCATATATTTT; CDR3: CASSPEGDTIYF
length: 15; J: TRBJ1-5; D: TRBD1; V: TRBV15; size: once; DNA: TGTGCCACCAGCGGTGGGACAGCCAACAATCAGCCCCAGCATTTT; CDR3: CATSGGTANNQPQHF
length: 14; J: TRBJ2-4; D: TRBD2; V: TRBV6-5; size: -; DNA: TGTGCCAGCACCGCGGGGGTTCGTGGAAACATTCAGTACTTC; CDR3: CASTAGVRGNIQYF
length: 17; J: TRBJ2-5; D: TRBD2; V: TRBV5-1; size: -; DNA: TGCGCCAGCAGCCCGGAGGCGGGACTAGCGGAACAAGAGACCCAGTACTTC; CDR3: CASSPEAGLAEQETQYF
length: 15; J: TRBJ1-5; D: -; V: TRBV7-6; size: -; DNA: TGTGCCAGCAGCTTAGTTGGAGGGGGCAATCAGCCCCAGCATTTT; CDR3: CASSLVGGGNQPQHF
length: 14; J: TRBJ1-5; D: TRBD1; V: TRBV6-5; size: -; DNA: TGTGCCAGCAGTTCGGACAGGGGGAATCAGCCCCAGCATTTT; CDR3: CASSSDRGNQPQHF
length: 12; J: TRBJ2-7; D: -; V: TRBV5-1; size: once; DNA: TGCGCCAGCAGCTTGTTCGGTTACGAGCAGTACTTC; CDR3: CASSLFGYEQYF
length: 13; J: TRBJ2-5; D: -; V: TRBV7-9; size: -; DNA: TGTGCCAGCAGCCCGGGGAACCAAGAGACCCAGTACTTC; CDR3: CASSPGNQETQYF
length: 15; J: TRBJ2-7; D: TRBD1; V: TRBV10-2; size: once; DNA: TGCGCCAGCAGTGATGTGGGACAGGGAGCCTACGAGCAGTACTTC; CDR3: CASSDVGQGAYEQYF
length: 12; J: TRBJ2-2; D: -; V: TRBV24-1; size: -; DNA: TGTGCCACCAGTGTGAGTGTGCGGGAGCTGTTTTTT; CDR3: CATSVSVRELFF
length: 14; J: TRBJ2-7; D: -; V: TRBV2; size: -; DNA: TGTGCCAGCAAGGGGCAGGCTTGGGACTACGAGCAGTACTTC; CDR3: CASKGQAWDYEQYF
length: 17; J: TRBJ1-2; D: TRBD1; V: TRBV3-1/TRBV3-2; size: -; DNA: TGTGCCAGCAGCCCCTGGGACAGCTTGGAGGCTAACTATGGCTACACCTTC; CDR3: CASSPWDSLEANYGYTF
length: 16; J: TRBJ1-2; D: TRBD1; V: TRBV7-8; size: -; DNA: TGTGCCAGCAGCTCCAAGACAGGGATGACTAACTATGGCTACACCTTC; CDR3: CASSSKTGMTNYGYTF
length: 13; J: TRBJ1-2; D: TRBD1; V: TRBV5-4; size: -; DNA: TGTGCCAGCAGCTTTGACAGGGGGCGAGGCTACACCTTC; CDR3: CASSFDRGRGYTF